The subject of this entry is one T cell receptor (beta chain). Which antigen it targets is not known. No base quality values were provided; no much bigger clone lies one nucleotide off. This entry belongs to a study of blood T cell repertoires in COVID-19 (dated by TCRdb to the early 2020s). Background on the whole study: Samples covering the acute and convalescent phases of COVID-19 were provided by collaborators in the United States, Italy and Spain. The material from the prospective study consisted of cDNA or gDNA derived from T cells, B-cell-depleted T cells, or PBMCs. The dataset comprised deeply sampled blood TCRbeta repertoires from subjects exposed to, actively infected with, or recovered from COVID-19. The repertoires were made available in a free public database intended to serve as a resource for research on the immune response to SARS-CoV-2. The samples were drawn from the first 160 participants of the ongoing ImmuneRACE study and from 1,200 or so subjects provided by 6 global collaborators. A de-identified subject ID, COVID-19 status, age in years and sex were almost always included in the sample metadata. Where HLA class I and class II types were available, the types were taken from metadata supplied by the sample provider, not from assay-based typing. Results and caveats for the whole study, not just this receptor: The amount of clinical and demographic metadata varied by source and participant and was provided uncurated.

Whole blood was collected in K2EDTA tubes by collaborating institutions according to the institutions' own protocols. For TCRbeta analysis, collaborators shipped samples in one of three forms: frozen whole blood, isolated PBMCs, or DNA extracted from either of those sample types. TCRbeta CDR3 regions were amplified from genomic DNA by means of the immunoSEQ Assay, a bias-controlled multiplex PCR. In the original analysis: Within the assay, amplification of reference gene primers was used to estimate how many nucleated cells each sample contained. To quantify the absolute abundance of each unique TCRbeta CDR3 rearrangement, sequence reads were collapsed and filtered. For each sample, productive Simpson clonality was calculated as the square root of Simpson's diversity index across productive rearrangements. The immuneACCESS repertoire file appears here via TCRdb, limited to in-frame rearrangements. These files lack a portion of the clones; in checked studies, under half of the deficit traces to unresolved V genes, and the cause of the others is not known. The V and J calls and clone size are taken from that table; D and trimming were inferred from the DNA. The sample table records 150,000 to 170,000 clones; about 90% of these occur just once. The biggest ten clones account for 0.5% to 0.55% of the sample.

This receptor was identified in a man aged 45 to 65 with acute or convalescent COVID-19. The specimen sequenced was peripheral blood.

The nucleotide sequence is TGCGCCAGCACTAGCGGGAGATTCAACGAGCAGTACTTC. Translated, this gives CASTSGRFNEQYF. Recombination linked TRBV10-2 to TRBJ2-7, with 10 middle bases fitting TRBD2. V lost 7 bases and J lost 5 bases, and the count of bases not matched to a germline gene is 5. From the germline V gene, CDR1 is WSHSY and CDR2 is SAAADI. The CDR3 measures 13 amino acids from cysteine to phenylalanine. Left in the record is the CDR3 DNA by itself, 39 bases read in frame from the first base.